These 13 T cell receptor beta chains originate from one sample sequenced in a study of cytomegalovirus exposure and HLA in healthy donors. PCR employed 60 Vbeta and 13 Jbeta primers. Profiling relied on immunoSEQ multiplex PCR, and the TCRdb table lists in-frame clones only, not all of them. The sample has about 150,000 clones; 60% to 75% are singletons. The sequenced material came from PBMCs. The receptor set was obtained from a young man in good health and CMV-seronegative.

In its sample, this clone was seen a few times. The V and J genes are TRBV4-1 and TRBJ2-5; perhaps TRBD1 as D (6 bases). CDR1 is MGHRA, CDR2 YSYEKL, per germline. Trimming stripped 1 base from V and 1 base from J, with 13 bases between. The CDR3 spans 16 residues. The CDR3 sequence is CASSQGAGTPQETQYF. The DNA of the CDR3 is TGCGCCAGCAGCCAAGGGGCCGGGACACCCCAAGAGACCCAGTACTTC.

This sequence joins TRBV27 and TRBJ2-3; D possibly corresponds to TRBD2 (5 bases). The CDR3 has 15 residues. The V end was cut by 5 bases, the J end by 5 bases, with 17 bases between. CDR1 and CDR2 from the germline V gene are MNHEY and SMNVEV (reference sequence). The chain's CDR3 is CASSARLEGEDTQYF. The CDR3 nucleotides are TGTGCCAGCAGTGCACGCCTAGAGGGCGAAGATACGCAGTATTTT.

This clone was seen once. In nucleotides, the CDR3 is TGTGCCAGCAGTTACTCACTAGCGTACGTAGAGACCCAGTACTTC. Translated: CASSYSLAYVETQYF. V gene TRBV6-6 combines with J gene TRBJ2-5, with 7 positions matching TRBD2. The CDR3 runs 15 residues. V dropped 0 bases and J dropped 4; count of bases not matched to a gene: 5. Germline V lookup: CDR1 MNHNY, CDR2 SVGAGI (reference sequence).

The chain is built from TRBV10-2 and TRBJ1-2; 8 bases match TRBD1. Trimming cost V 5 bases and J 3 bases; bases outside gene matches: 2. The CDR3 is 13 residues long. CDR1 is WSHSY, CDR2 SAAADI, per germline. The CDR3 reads CASSSTGDYGYTF. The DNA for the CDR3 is TGCGCCAGCAGTTCGACAGGGGACTATGGCTACACCTTC.

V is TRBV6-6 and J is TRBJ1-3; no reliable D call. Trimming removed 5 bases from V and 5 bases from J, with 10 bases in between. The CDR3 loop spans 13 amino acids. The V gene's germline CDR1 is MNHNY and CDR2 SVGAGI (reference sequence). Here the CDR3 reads CASSITERNTIYF. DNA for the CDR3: TGTGCCAGCAGTATCACAGAGCGAAACACCATATATTTT.

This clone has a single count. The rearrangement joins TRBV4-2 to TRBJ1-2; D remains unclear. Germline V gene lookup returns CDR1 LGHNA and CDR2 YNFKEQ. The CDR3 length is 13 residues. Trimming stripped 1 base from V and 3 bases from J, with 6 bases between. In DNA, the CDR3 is TGTGCCAGCAGCCAAGCAGAAGACTATGGCTACACCTTC. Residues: CASSQAEDYGYTF.

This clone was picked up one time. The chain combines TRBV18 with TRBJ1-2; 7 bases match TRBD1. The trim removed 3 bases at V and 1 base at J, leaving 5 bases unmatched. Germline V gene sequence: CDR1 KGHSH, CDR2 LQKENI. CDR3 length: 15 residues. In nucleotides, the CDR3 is TGTGCCAGCTCACCGACAGGGTCCGGTAACTATGGCTACACCTTC. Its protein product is CASSPTGSGNYGYTF.

The CDR3 region is CASSARSAGAAAYNEQFF. The CDR3 nucleotides read TGTGCCAGCAGCGCCCGCTCGGCGGGGGCCGCGGCCTACAATGAGCAGTTCTTC. The genes are TRBV7-2 and TRBJ2-1; perhaps TRBD2 as D (7 bases). Germline loops: CDR1 SGHTA, CDR2 FQGNSA. This CDR3 is built from 18 residues. V lost 5 bases and J lost 2, with 22 bases in between.

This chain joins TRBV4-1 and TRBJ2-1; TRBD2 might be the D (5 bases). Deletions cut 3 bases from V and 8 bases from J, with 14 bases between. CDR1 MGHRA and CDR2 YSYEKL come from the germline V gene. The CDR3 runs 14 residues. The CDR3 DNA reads TGCGCCAGCAGCCATAGAACACCGGGGTATGAGCAGTTCTTC. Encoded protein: CASSHRTPGYEQFF.

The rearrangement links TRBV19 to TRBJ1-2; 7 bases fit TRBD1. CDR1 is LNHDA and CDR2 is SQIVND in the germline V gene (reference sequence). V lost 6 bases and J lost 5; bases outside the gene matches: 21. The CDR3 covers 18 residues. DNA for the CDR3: TGTGCCAGTAGCCGCGCCGGCGGGACAGTCAACCACCTTTATGGCTACACCTTC. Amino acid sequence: CASSRAGGTVNHLYGYTF.

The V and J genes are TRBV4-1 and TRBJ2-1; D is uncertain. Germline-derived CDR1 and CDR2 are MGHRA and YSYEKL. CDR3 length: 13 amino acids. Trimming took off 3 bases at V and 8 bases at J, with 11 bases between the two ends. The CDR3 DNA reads TGCGCCAGCAGCCACCCTAACGTGGATGAGCAGTTCTTC. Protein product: CASSHPNVDEQFF.

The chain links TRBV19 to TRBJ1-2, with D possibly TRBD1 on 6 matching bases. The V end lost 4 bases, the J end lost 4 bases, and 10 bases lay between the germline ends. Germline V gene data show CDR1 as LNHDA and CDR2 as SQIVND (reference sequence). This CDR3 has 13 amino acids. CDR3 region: CASSRTESYGYTF. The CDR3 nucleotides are TGTGCCAGTAGTAGGACAGAGAGCTATGGCTACACCTTC. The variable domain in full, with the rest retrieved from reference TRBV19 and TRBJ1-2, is DGGITQSPKYLFRKEGQNVTLSCEQNLNHDAMYWYRQDPGQGLRLIYYSQIVNDFQKGDIAEGYSVSREKKESFPLTVTSAQKNPTAFYLCASSRTESYGYTFGSGTRLTVV.

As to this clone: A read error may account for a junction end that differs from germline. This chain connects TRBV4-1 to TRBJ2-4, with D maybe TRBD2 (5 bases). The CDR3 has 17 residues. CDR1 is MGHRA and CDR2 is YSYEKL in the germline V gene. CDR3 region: CASSQWERVLAKNSQYF. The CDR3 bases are TGCGCCAGCAGCCAATGGGAACGGGTTCTAGCCAAAAACAGTCAGTACTTC.